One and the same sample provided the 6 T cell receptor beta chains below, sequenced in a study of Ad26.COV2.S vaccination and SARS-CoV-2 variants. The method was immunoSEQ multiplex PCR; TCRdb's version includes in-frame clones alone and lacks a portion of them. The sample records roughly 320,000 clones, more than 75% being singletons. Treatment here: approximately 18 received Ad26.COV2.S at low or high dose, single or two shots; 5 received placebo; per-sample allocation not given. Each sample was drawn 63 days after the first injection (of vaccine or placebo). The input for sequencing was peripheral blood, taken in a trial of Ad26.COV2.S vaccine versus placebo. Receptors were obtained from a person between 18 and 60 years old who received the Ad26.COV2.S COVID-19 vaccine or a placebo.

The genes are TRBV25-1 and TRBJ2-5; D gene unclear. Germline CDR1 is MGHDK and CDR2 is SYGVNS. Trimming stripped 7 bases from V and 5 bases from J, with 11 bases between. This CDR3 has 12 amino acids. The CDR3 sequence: CASMSGSETQYF. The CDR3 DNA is TGTGCCAGCATGTCCGGTTCGGAGACCCAGTACTTC.

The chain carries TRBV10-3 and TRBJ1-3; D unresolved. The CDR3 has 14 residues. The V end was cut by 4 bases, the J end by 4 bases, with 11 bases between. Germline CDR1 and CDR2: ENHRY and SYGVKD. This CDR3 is CAISVSGRGNTIYF. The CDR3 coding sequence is TGTGCCATCAGTGTTTCGGGGAGAGGAAACACCATATATTTT.

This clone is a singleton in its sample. In DNA, the CDR3 is TGTGCCAGCAGCCAAGCGGCTACAGCCGAAGAGACCCAGTACTTC. Translated, it gives CASSQAATAEETQYF. This chain connects TRBV4-2 to TRBJ2-5; D is undetermined. V gave up 1 base and J gave up 3 bases, with 12 bases separating them. The CDR3 has 15 amino acids. Germline CDR1 reads LGHNA; CDR2 reads YNFKEQ.

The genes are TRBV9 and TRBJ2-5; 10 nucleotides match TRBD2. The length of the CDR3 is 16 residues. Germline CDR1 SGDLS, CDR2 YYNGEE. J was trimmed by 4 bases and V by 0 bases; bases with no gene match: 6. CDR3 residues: CASSVELAGVGETQYF. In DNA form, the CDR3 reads TGTGCCAGCAGCGTAGAGCTAGCGGGGGTGGGAGAGACCCAGTACTTC. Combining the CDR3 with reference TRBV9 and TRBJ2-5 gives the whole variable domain DSGVTQTPKHLITATGQRVTLRCSPRSGDLSVYWYQQSLDQGLQFLIQYYNGEERAKGNILERFSAQQFPDLHSELNLSSLELGDSALYFCASSVELAGVGETQYFGPGTRLLVL.

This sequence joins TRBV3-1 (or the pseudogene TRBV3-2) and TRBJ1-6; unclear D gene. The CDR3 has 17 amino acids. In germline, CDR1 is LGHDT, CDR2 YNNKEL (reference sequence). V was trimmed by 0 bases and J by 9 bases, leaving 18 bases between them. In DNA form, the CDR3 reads TGTGCCAGCAGCCAAGAACGCGTCGAAATAGTGGGTTCACCCCTCCACTTT. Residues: CASSQERVEIVGSPLHF.

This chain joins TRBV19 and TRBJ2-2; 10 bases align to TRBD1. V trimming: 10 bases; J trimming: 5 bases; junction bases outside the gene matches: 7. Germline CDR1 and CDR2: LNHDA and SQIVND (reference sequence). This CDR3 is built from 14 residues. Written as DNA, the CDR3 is TGTGCCACCGTAGACAGGGGGCGTACCGGGGAGCTGTTTTTT. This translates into CATVDRGRTGELFF.